A selection of T cell receptor beta chains follows, all from one sample in a study of blood T cells in healthy people across ages. Each CDR3 protein is one row after TCRdb ran MiXCR on the 5' RACE reads. Altogether roughly 1,100,000 distinct CDR3 sequences are present, under 30% being singletons, with the ten largest covering approximately 0.75%. Separately, the same data were catalogued under a study of T cells of mothers and their children.

Sequencing was carried out using blood. These receptor sequences come from a girl aged 2 to 10 in good health. Both conserved end residues are part of each CDR3. Fields, in order: CDR3 protein, clone size, J gene, D gene, V gene. The D gene is left open where the match is weak. Size tells how often a clone was seen (once, few, many) or the class of an expanded clone, and some rows leave it out.

cdr3_aa: CASSVDPGGYNEQFF
clone_size: NA
j_call: TRBJ2-1
d_call: NA
v_call: TRBV9

cdr3_aa: CASSQESGLDAGEQFF
clone_size: few
j_call: TRBJ2-1
d_call: NA
v_call: TRBV4-1

cdr3_aa: CASSSTWTGEAFF
clone_size: NA
j_call: TRBJ1-1
d_call: TRBD1
v_call: TRBV6-2/TRBV6-3

cdr3_aa: CASSSPGTGDVNTEAFF
clone_size: few
j_call: TRBJ1-1
d_call: TRBD1
v_call: TRBV11-2

cdr3_aa: CASGEVISYGYTF
clone_size: NA
j_call: TRBJ1-2
d_call: NA
v_call: TRBV12-3/TRBV12-4

cdr3_aa: CASSIHRELETQYF
clone_size: NA
j_call: TRBJ2-5
d_call: NA
v_call: TRBV6-1

cdr3_aa: CSVESGEGDNEQFF
clone_size: NA
j_call: TRBJ2-1
d_call: NA
v_call: TRBV29-1

cdr3_aa: CASTLRSTSGLYEQYF
clone_size: NA
j_call: TRBJ2-7
d_call: TRBD2
v_call: TRBV19

cdr3_aa: CASRRTGSTEKLFF
clone_size: few
j_call: TRBJ1-4
d_call: TRBD1
v_call: TRBV12-3/TRBV12-4

cdr3_aa: CASSLEYDRSYEQYF
clone_size: NA
j_call: TRBJ2-7
d_call: NA
v_call: TRBV11-2

cdr3_aa: CASSLGGERYEKLFF
clone_size: NA
j_call: TRBJ1-4
d_call: NA
v_call: TRBV7-2

cdr3_aa: CSARATGYYEQYF
clone_size: few
j_call: TRBJ2-7
d_call: NA
v_call: TRBV20-1

cdr3_aa: CSVEGDSYYEQYF
clone_size: few
j_call: TRBJ2-7
d_call: TRBD1
v_call: TRBV29-1

cdr3_aa: CASGSYRELVGFTDTQYF
clone_size: few
j_call: TRBJ2-3
d_call: NA
v_call: TRBV5-6

cdr3_aa: CASSFSIGLVGETQYF
clone_size: few
j_call: TRBJ2-5
d_call: TRBD2
v_call: TRBV14

cdr3_aa: CASSLYGDRGGELFF
clone_size: few
j_call: TRBJ2-2
d_call: NA
v_call: TRBV14

cdr3_aa: CASSLTGPGEQYF
clone_size: few
j_call: TRBJ2-7
d_call: NA
v_call: TRBV11-2

cdr3_aa: CASSSRPGRGAEAFF
clone_size: NA
j_call: TRBJ1-1
d_call: NA
v_call: TRBV12-3/TRBV12-4

cdr3_aa: CASSQDPRQGLDTIYF
clone_size: few
j_call: TRBJ1-3
d_call: TRBD1
v_call: TRBV3-1

cdr3_aa: CASSLRGDRGEKLFF
clone_size: NA
j_call: TRBJ1-4
d_call: TRBD1
v_call: TRBV7-2

cdr3_aa: CASSLAPTSGGAEETQYF
clone_size: NA
j_call: TRBJ2-5
d_call: TRBD2
v_call: TRBV7-2

cdr3_aa: CASSQEARGLPRNTEAFF
clone_size: NA
j_call: TRBJ1-1
d_call: NA
v_call: TRBV4-1

cdr3_aa: CSVDKDYEQFF
clone_size: NA
j_call: TRBJ2-1
d_call: NA
v_call: TRBV29-1

cdr3_aa: CASTRRQGTNEKLFF
clone_size: NA
j_call: TRBJ1-4
d_call: TRBD1
v_call: TRBV28

cdr3_aa: CATSSRRQGRSRSEKLFF
clone_size: NA
j_call: TRBJ1-4
d_call: NA
v_call: TRBV15

cdr3_aa: CASKRDSITDTQYF
clone_size: NA
j_call: TRBJ2-3
d_call: NA
v_call: TRBV12-3/TRBV12-4

cdr3_aa: CASSFGDSSYEQYF
clone_size: NA
j_call: NA
d_call: TRBD1
v_call: TRBV5-8

cdr3_aa: CASSLYPSGEQFF
clone_size: few
j_call: TRBJ2-1
d_call: NA
v_call: TRBV11-2

cdr3_aa: CASSGTTGEKLFF
clone_size: NA
j_call: TRBJ1-4
d_call: TRBD1
v_call: TRBV9

cdr3_aa: CSASGAFVAGPYNEQFF
clone_size: NA
j_call: TRBJ2-1
d_call: TRBD2
v_call: TRBV20-1